This T cell receptor (beta chain) came from a study of cytomegalovirus exposure and HLA in healthy donors. As for the study in general: Per a later analysis, the 666 first-cohort and some 130 validation repertoires shared one platform.

As to this clone: What it recognizes is unknown.

CDR1 and CDR2 (germline): SGHRS, YFSETQ. Trimming stripped 0 bases from V and 5 bases from J, with 12 bases between. This CDR3 has 14 amino acids. Clones were sequenced by immunoSEQ multiplex PCR, and TCRdb holds only the in-frame ones, with some missing. Among 50,000 to 65,000 clones listed, just under 95% were seen once. The study, taken as a whole, reports: Rarity marked most TCR sequences, yet some public TCRs occurred in many donors. The authors enumerated roughly 160 TCR beta chains as linked to cytomegalovirus.

The clonotype was recovered from a woman younger than 30 in good health and CMV-seropositive. Sequencing was done on a sample of PBMCs. The rearrangement joins TRBV5-1 to TRBJ2-7, with D perhaps matching TRBD2 (5 bases). The CDR3 DNA reads as TGCGCCAGCAGCTTGGTGAGAGGGAATGACGAGCAGTACTTC. It is translated as CASSLVRGNDEQYF.